The 21 T cell receptor beta chains below were found in one sample sequenced in a study of T cell responses to AZD1222 COVID-19 vaccine. This table comes from immunoSEQ multiplex PCR, and its TCRdb copy is limited to in-frame clones, with some not included. The sample carries 110,000 to 150,000 clones, 92% recorded once. This specimen was peripheral blood, taken 28 days after the second AZD1222 dose. Receptors were obtained from an adult who received the AZD1222 COVID-19 vaccine.

This sequence joins TRBV28 and TRBJ2-1, with D perhaps matching TRBD2 (6 bases). This CDR3 comprises 16 residues. Trimming pared 6 bases from V and 8 bases from J, leaving 23 bases between. Per the germline V gene, CDR1 is MDHEN and CDR2 is SYDVKM. CDR3: CASSRLTGAGYYEQFF. The CDR3 DNA sequence: TGTGCCAGCAGCCGCCTAACGGGAGCAGGATACTATGAGCAGTTCTTC.

The chain has TRBV7-9 and TRBJ1-5; D is undetermined. Trimming left V 5 bases short and J 1 base short, with 12 bases between. The CDR3 has 15 amino acids. CDR1 and CDR2 (germline): SEHNR, FQNEAQ (reference sequence). In nucleotides, the CDR3 is TGTGCCAGCAGCACCACGGGAGGAAGCAATCAGCCCCAGCATTTT. Its protein is CASSTTGGSNQPQHF.

The chain links TRBV3-1 (or the pseudogene TRBV3-2) to TRBJ1-1; no definite D call. Germline CDR1 and CDR2: LGHDT and YNNKEL (reference sequence). The CDR3 covers 13 residues. V was trimmed by 3 bases and J by 8 bases, leaving 13 bases between them. The CDR3 DNA reads as TGTGCCAGCAGCCACCTTGAGACAACCGAAGCTTTCTTT. It codes for CASSHLETTEAFF.

The chain recombines TRBV19 with TRBJ1-2; D remains ambiguous. Germline CDR1 LNHDA, CDR2 SQIVND (reference sequence). The length of the CDR3 is 13 residues. Trimming pared 5 bases from V and 2 bases from J, leaving 9 bases between. The CDR3 DNA is TGTGCCAGTAGTTTAGGACGGAACTATGGCTACACCTTC. Protein: CASSLGRNYGYTF.

The chain uses TRBV3-1 (or the pseudogene TRBV3-2) and TRBJ2-5; no definite D call. CDR3 length equals 17 residues. CDR1 and CDR2 from the germline V gene are LGHDT and YNNKEL (reference sequence). V was clipped by 1 base and J by 5 bases, with 20 bases between them. The CDR3 loop reads CASSQAFFGVQKETQYF. Here the CDR3 DNA reads TGTGCCAGCAGCCAAGCGTTTTTTGGGGTGCAGAAGGAGACCCAGTACTTC.

The V gene is TRBV5-5, the J gene TRBJ2-3; D gene unclear. Germline assignment: CDR1 SGHKS and CDR2 YYEKEE (reference sequence). The CDR3 has 12 residues. With 5 bases removed from V and 2 bases from J, the gap between germline ends came to 6 bases. CDR3 nucleotide sequence: TGTGCCAGCAGTCCGATCACAGATACGCAGTATTTT. Amino acid sequence: CASSPITDTQYF.

The rearrangement uses TRBV18 and TRBJ1-6, with no clear D. Trimming removed 6 bases from V and 8 bases from J, with 8 bases in between. CDR3 size: 12 residues. Germline V gene sequence: CDR1 KGHSH, CDR2 LQKENI. The CDR3 sequence: CASSRQDSPLHF. CDR3 nucleotides: TGTGCCAGCTCGCGCCAGGATTCACCCCTCCACTTT.

This clone was seen only once. The chain uses TRBV7-2 and TRBJ1-2; D possibly corresponds to TRBD1 (6 bases). The CDR3 loop spans 16 amino acids. CDR1 is SGHTA, CDR2 FQGNSA, per germline. The V end lost 5 bases, the J end lost 2 bases, and 18 bases lay between the germline ends. The CDR3 protein is CASSVGGGGRNYGYTF. The CDR3 DNA sequence: TGTGCCAGCAGCGTTGGGGGCGGGGGACGGAACTATGGCTACACCTTC.

This clone was seen only a few times. V usage is TRBV19 and J usage is TRBJ2-7; 7 bases are shared with TRBD2. The J segment lost 1 base and the V segment lost 7 bases, leaving 10 bases of the junction unmatched. The CDR3 is 15 amino acids. Germline V gene data show CDR1 as LNHDA and CDR2 as SQIVND (reference sequence). CDR3 protein: CASTQRGESSYEQYF. Written as DNA, the CDR3 is TGTGCCAGTACCCAACGGGGGGAGTCTTCCTACGAGCAGTACTTC.

This clone has more than one count but fewer than ten. The chain couples TRBV6-5 to TRBJ1-3, with D perhaps TRBD1 (5 bases). The CDR3 loop spans 16 amino acids. V lost 2 bases and J 0 bases, leaving 11 bases between the germline ends. The V gene's germline CDR1 is MNHEY and CDR2 SVGAGI. This chain's CDR3 is CASSYGASRSGNTIYF. The DNA of the CDR3 is TGTGCCAGCAGTTACGGGGCTAGCCGCTCTGGAAACACCATATATTTT.

CDR3 sequence: CASSLLAGEEYEQYF. The CDR3 nucleotides are TGCGCCAGCAGCTTACTAGCGGGAGAGGAATACGAGCAGTACTTC. The chain has TRBV5-1 and TRBJ2-7, with 11 bases that match TRBD2. CDR3 size: 15 residues. Per the germline V gene, CDR1 is SGHRS and CDR2 is YFSETQ. The trim removed 2 bases at V and 4 bases at J, leaving 5 bases unmatched.

V gene TRBV10-3 combines with J gene TRBJ2-1, with 10 nucleotides matching TRBD2. The CDR3 consists of 16 residues. The V gene end was trimmed by 6 bases and the J gene end by 7 bases; junction bases not matched to a gene: 12. Germline V lookup: CDR1 ENHRY, CDR2 SYGVKD. The CDR3 is CAISGPPGLAQNEQFF. The CDR3 DNA reads TGTGCCATCAGCGGACCTCCGGGACTAGCGCAGAATGAGCAGTTCTTC.

The chain has TRBV9 and TRBJ2-7; D unresolved. The CDR3 sequence is 14 residues long. The germline V gene has CDR1 SGDLS and CDR2 YYNGEE. Trimming left V 3 bases short and J 2 bases short, with 12 bases between. The CDR3 coding sequence is TGTGCCAGCAGCGCAGAGGTCGGTACCTACGAGCAGTACTTC. Amino acid sequence: CASSAEVGTYEQYF. Filled out from reference TRBV9 and TRBJ2-7, the complete variable domain reads DSGVTQTPKHLITATGQRVTLRCSPRSGDLSVYWYQQSLDQGLQFLIQYYNGEERAKGNILERFSAQQFPDLHSELNLSSLELGDSALYFCASSAEVGTYEQYFGPGTRLTVT.

The CDR3 is CASSLQQGEAFF. The DNA of the CDR3 is TGTGCCAGCAGTTTACAACAAGGGGAAGCTTTCTTT. This chain connects TRBV28 to TRBJ1-1, with D uncertain. Looked up from germline, CDR1 is MDHEN and CDR2 is SYDVKM. The CDR3 runs to 12 residues. V lost 2 bases and J lost 8, with 9 bases in between.

The chain combines TRBV7-9 with TRBJ1-5; no firm D call. From germline, CDR1 is SEHNR and CDR2 FQNEAQ (reference sequence). The CDR3 has 14 amino acids. Trimming took off 4 bases at V and 2 bases at J, with 9 bases between the two ends. The CDR3 region has the DNA TGTGCCAGCAGCTCACAGTCGGGCAATCAGCCCCAGCATTTT. Its translation: CASSSQSGNQPQHF.

The V call is TRBV6-5, the J call TRBJ2-7, with 8 bases matching TRBD1. Germline CDR1 and CDR2: MNHEY and SVGAGI. The CDR3 has 13 residues. V shed 5 bases, J shed 5 bases, and the junction held 5 bases outside the gene matches. The CDR3 DNA is TGTGCCAGCAGTCTCCAGGGGGCGGACGAGCAGTACTTC. This sequence encodes CASSLQGADEQYF.

This clone has only one observation. Additional DNA sequences in this sample encode the identical CDR3. This chain connects TRBV3-1 (or the pseudogene TRBV3-2) to TRBJ1-1; D may be TRBD1 (5 bases). Germline V CDR1 and CDR2: LGHDT, YNNKEL (reference sequence). Trimming stripped 1 base from V and 2 bases from J, with 5 bases between. CDR3 length equals 13 residues. CDR3 region: CASSQGGNTEAFF. The CDR3 DNA reads TGTGCCAGCAGCCAAGGGGGCAACACTGAAGCTTTCTTT.

This clone was seen only once. The CDR3 bases are TGTGCCAGCAGTGAAGCGGGGAACCAAGAGACCCAGTACTTC. Its translation: CASSEAGNQETQYF. The chain joins TRBV6-1 to TRBJ2-5; D gene uncertain. The germline V and J ends were trimmed by 0 bases and 0 bases, with 5 bases remaining between them. The germline CDR1 and CDR2 sequences are MNHNS and SASEGT. The CDR3 is made up of 14 amino acids.

Here the CDR3 DNA reads TGTGCCAGCAGTGAGGAGGGAAACTATGGCTACACCTTC. This translates into CASSEEGNYGYTF. The gene calls are TRBV6-1 and TRBJ1-2; D ambiguous. Germline values: CDR1 MNHNS, CDR2 SASEGT. The V end was cut by 3 bases, the J end by 2 bases, with 7 bases between. The CDR3 is made up of 13 amino acids.

This chain uses TRBV7-9 with TRBJ2-1; the match to TRBD2 covers 8 bases. With V trimmed by 8 bases and J by 1 base, 13 bases remained unmatched. CDR3 size: 17 residues. Germline CDR1 is SEHNR and CDR2 is FQNEAQ (reference sequence). In DNA, the CDR3 is TGTGCCAGCCGTGGCCCGGGGGGGGAGTGGTCCTACAATGAGCAGTTCTTC. Translated: CASRGPGGEWSYNEQFF.

This chain connects TRBV5-4 to TRBJ2-6; D unclear. The CDR3 runs 16 residues. V was shortened by 0 bases and J by 1 base, with 8 bases between the two germline ends. In germline, CDR1 is SGHNT, CDR2 YYREEE (reference sequence). The CDR3 loop reads CASSLGGASGANVLTF. The CDR3, as DNA: TGTGCCAGCAGCTTGGGGGGTGCTTCTGGGGCCAACGTCCTGACTTTC.